What follows are 7 T cell receptor beta chains derived from one specimen sequenced in a study of T cells in Graves' hyperthyroidism and ophthalmopathy. Template material for amplifying TCR beta CDR3 regions consisted of RNA transcripts. HTBI primers were employed in a first-round RT-PCR of the TCR CDR3. A single record per CDR3 protein comes from TCRdb applying MiXCR to the multiplex PCR reads. The repertoire holds over 700,000 distinct CDR3 sequences, around a third seen once, with roughly 31% in the top ten. Sequencing was performed on blood. All receptors come from a woman between 35 and 50 years old with Graves' hyperthyroidism.

This clonotype was found once. The chain couples TRBV29-1 to TRBJ2-7; the D gene could be TRBD1 or TRBD2 (5 bases each). Between the trimmed V and J ends, which lost 7 bases and 9 bases, there was a span of 22 bases. Germline V gives CDR1 SQVTM, CDR2 ANQGSEA. The CDR3 is made up of 13 amino acids. CDR3 amino acids: CSGKGQGQGRQYF. The CDR3 DNA reads as TGCAGCGGTAAAGGCCAAGGGCAGGGACGGCAGTACTTC.

Points on this clonotype: Since a much larger clone is just one base distant, this may be a read error. The chain is built from TRBV12-5 and TRBJ1-5, with D hard to call. The CDR3 consists of 13 residues. Germline values: CDR1 LGHNT, CDR2 FRNRAP. CDR3 sequence: CARSRRADQPQHF. Written as DNA, the CDR3 is TGTGCCCGCAGCCGACGCGCGGATCAGCCCCAGCATTTT.

This clonotype was observed a few times. This chain uses TRBV10-3 with TRBJ2-7; TRBD2 matches 13 bases. V shed 10 bases, J shed 7 bases, and the junction held 10 bases outside the gene matches. This CDR3 has 14 residues. Germline loops: CDR1 ENHRY, CDR2 SYGVKD. CDR3 sequence reads: CATRTSGSGNEQYF. In DNA, the CDR3 is TGTGCCACCAGGACTAGCGGGAGCGGGAATGAGCAGTACTTC.

V and J are TRBV24-1 and TRBJ2-3; D remains ambiguous. This CDR3 contains 13 residues. With 10 bases removed from V and 2 bases from J, the gap between germline ends came to 12 bases. Looked up from germline, CDR1 is KGHDR and CDR2 is SFDVKD. Here the CDR3 reads CATKAAATDTQYF. The CDR3 DNA follows: TGTGCCACTAAGGCGGCCGCCACAGATACGCAGTATTTT.

This clonotype was counted at least ten times. The chain uses TRBV7-2 and TRBJ2-5, with D possibly being TRBD1 (7 bases). The length of the CDR3 is 15 residues. Germline CDR1 and CDR2: SGHTA and FQGNSA. V shed 2 bases and J shed 4 bases, with 14 bases lying between them. The CDR3 DNA sequence: TGTGCCAGCAGCTTACAGGGGGGCAAAGGAGAGACCCAGTACTTC. It specifies CASSLQGGKGETQYF.

This clonotype turned up a few times. A junction end diverges from the germline sequence, so it may reflect a read error. This chain uses TRBV11-2 with TRBJ1-2; TRBD1 aligns across 10 bases. The CDR3 consists of 12 residues. Germline V CDR1 and CDR2: SGHAT, FQNNGV. CDR3 nucleotide sequence: TGTGCCAGCAGCCGGGACAGGGGATCCCCCTCGTTC. It encodes CASSRDRGSPSF.

This clonotype was recorded many times. J is TRBJ1-2 and V is TRBV20-1; D remains unclear. Per the germline V gene, CDR1 is DFQATT and CDR2 is SNEGSKA (reference sequence). Trimming pared 4 bases from V and 4 bases from J, leaving 16 bases between. The CDR3 has 14 residues. CDR3 region: CSATGALTVYGYTF. Here the CDR3 DNA reads TGCAGTGCTACAGGAGCTCTGACGGTCTATGGCTACACCTTC.